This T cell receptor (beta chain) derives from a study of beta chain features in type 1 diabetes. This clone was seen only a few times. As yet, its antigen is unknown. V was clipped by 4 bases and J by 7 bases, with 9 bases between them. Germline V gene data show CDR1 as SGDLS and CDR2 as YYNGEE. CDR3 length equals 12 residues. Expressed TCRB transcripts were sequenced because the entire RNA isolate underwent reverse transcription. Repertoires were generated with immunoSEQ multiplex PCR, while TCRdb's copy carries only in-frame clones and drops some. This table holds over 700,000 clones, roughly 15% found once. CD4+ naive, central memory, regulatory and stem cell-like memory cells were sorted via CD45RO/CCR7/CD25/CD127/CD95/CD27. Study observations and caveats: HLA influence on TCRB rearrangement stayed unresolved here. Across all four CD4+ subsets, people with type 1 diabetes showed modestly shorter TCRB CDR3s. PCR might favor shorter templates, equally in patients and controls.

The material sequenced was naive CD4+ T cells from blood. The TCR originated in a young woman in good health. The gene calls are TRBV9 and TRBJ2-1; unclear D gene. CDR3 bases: TGTGCCAGCAGCAGGAGCAGGAATGAGCAGTTCTTC. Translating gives CASSRSRNEQFF.